One sample yielded the 29 T cell receptor beta chains listed below, sequenced in a study of response to subunit inactivated influenza vaccine. TCRdb re-analysed the RT-PCR reads in MiXCR, keeping a single row per CDR3 protein. This sample yields about 800,000 distinct CDR3 sequences, of which approximately 21% are seen a single time; roughly a tenth belongs to the top ten. The sample here was PBMCs from blood, taken roughly 5 days after vaccination. These receptors were obtained from a man in his fifties who received an inactivated influenza vaccine.

This clonotype appeared many times. This rearrangement joins TRBV24-1 to TRBJ2-1, with TRBD2 matching over 9 bases. Trimming at V came to 4 bases and at J to 5 bases, leaving 14 bases not matched to a gene. The CDR3 has 18 residues. Germline lookup yields CDR1 KGHDR and CDR2 SFDVKD. The CDR3 here is CATSDALEAGGGHNEQFF. CDR3 coding DNA: TGTGCCACCAGTGACGCCCTCGAGGCGGGGGGGGGCCACAATGAGCAGTTCTTC.

The chain combines TRBV25-1 with TRBJ2-4; 8 nucleotides line up with TRBD1. V lost 1 base to trimming and J lost 4 bases; unmatched junction nucleotides: 3. Looked up from germline, CDR1 is MGHDK and CDR2 is SYGVNS. This CDR3 contains 15 residues. The CDR3 DNA reads as TGTGCCAGCAGTGAATCGACAGGGGCAAAAAACATTCAGTACTTC. Protein: CASSESTGAKNIQYF.

In its sample, this clonotype was seen a few times. This chain links TRBV4-3 with TRBJ1-4; D is undetermined. The CDR3 contains 16 residues. Per germline, CDR1 LGHNA and CDR2 YSLEER. The V gene lost 1 base and the J gene lost 0 bases, with 9 bases spanning the gap. The CDR3 coding sequence is TGCGCCAGCAGCCAAGCCCAGCTGGCAACTAATGAAAAACTGTTTTTT. As protein: CASSQAQLATNEKLFF.

This clonotype was picked up a small number of times. The chain combines TRBV20-1 with TRBJ1-2; D not resolved. V was trimmed by 5 bases and J by 4 bases, leaving 8 bases between them. This CDR3 comprises 11 residues. Germline loops: CDR1 DFQATT, CDR2 SNEGSKA (reference sequence). The CDR3 protein is CSAPLGYGYTF. CDR3 in DNA: TGCAGTGCTCCATTAGGCTATGGCTACACCTTC.

This chain joins TRBV24-1 and TRBJ2-3; 11 positions match TRBD2. Germline CDR1 reads KGHDR; CDR2 reads SFDVKD. The length of the CDR3 is 16 residues. V shed 4 bases and J 0 bases; nucleotides not matched to a gene: 2. This CDR3 reads CATSDVAGGSTDTQYF. CDR3 bases: TGTGCCACCAGTGACGTAGCGGGAGGGAGCACAGATACGCAGTATTTT.

The chain combines TRBV4-2 with TRBJ2-3, with 7 positions matching TRBD2. Germline CDR1 reads LGHNA; CDR2 reads YNFKEQ. V lost 9 bases to trimming and J lost 1 base; unmatched junction nucleotides: 7. The CDR3 contains 14 residues. The CDR3 sequence is CASRRSGGTDTQYF. CDR3 nucleotides: TGTGCCAGTCGCCGAAGCGGGGGCACAGATACGCAGTATTTT.

In its sample, this clonotype was seen a few times. The chain carries TRBV4-2 and TRBJ2-2, with 8 bases lining up with TRBD1. Germline CDR1 LGHNA, CDR2 YNFKEQ. The ends lost 3 bases at V and 2 bases at J; junction bases unmatched: 5. The CDR3 has 16 residues. CDR3 amino acids: CASSQRDRSNTGELFF. In DNA, the CDR3 is TGTGCCAGCAGCCAGAGGGACAGGTCCAACACCGGGGAGCTGTTTTTT.

The V call is TRBV20-1, the J call TRBJ1-1; 7 bases match TRBD1. The CDR3 runs 14 residues. Germline lookup yields CDR1 DFQATT and CDR2 SNEGSKA (reference sequence). The trim removed 6 bases at V and 0 bases at J, leaving 7 bases unmatched. The CDR3 loop reads CSAPGQHMNTEAFF. The DNA for the CDR3 is TGCAGTGCCCCGGGACAGCACATGAACACTGAAGCTTTCTTT.

V is TRBV12-3 or TRBV12-4 and J is TRBJ2-1, with 9 bases aligning to TRBD2. The CDR3 totals 14 residues. With 6 bases clipped from V and 3 bases from J, the junction kept 3 bases outside the gene matches. The CDR3 DNA reads TGTGCCAGCAGGCGGACTAGCGACTACAATGAGCAGTTCTTC. Protein: CASRRTSDYNEQFF.

The V gene is TRBV5-1, the J gene TRBJ2-7; no reliable D call. CDR1 SGHRS and CDR2 YFSETQ come from the germline V gene. Trimming removed 2 bases at V and 7 bases at J, with 7 bases between. This CDR3 spans 11 amino acids. The CDR3 protein is CASSLNEEQYF. CDR3 bases: TGCGCCAGCAGCTTAAATGAGGAGCAGTACTTC.

This clonotype was counted many times. This chain uses TRBV20-1 with TRBJ2-3; D unresolved. V lost 2 bases, J lost 3 bases, and 15 bases lay in between. This CDR3 comprises 15 residues. Germline V CDR1 and CDR2: DFQATT, SNEGSKA (reference sequence). The CDR3 DNA is TGCAGTGCTAGATCGGCTACTCGCTGGACAGATACGCAGTATTTT. The encoded protein is CSARSATRWTDTQYF.

This clonotype was counted only a few times. This chain uses TRBV20-1 with TRBJ2-2; D might be TRBD2 (5 bases). This CDR3 comprises 14 residues. The V gene's germline CDR1 is DFQATT and CDR2 SNEGSKA (reference sequence). Deletions cut 3 bases from V and 5 bases from J, with 13 bases between. The DNA of the CDR3 is TGCAGTGCTAGTCGACCGGGGATTACCGGGGAGCTGTTTTTT. Encoded protein: CSASRPGITGELFF.

This clonotype was seen only a few times. The V call is TRBV28, the J call TRBJ1-2; 7 positions agree with TRBD1. Germline V gives CDR1 MDHEN, CDR2 SYDVKM. The ends lost 2 bases at V and 0 bases at J; junction bases unmatched: 3. CDR3 size: 15 residues. CDR3 coding DNA: TGTGCCAGCAGTTTACTGACAGGGACTAACTATGGCTACACCTTC. Protein: CASSLLTGTNYGYTF.

The chain employs TRBV5-1 and TRBJ2-7, with 8 bases fitting TRBD1. With V trimmed by 4 bases and J by 6 bases, 12 bases remained unmatched. This CDR3 is 15 amino acids long. CDR1 SGHRS and CDR2 YFSETQ come from the germline V gene. The CDR3 is CASSPPDRESREQYF. The CDR3 nucleotides are TGCGCCAGCAGCCCCCCGGACAGGGAAAGTCGCGAGCAGTACTTC.

Only a few counts were recorded for this clonotype. The V gene is TRBV20-1, the J gene TRBJ1-5; the match to TRBD1 covers 7 bases. CDR1 is DFQATT, CDR2 SNEGSKA, per germline (reference sequence). The length of the CDR3 is 13 residues. The trim removed 2 bases at V and 4 bases at J, leaving 2 bases unmatched. CDR3: CSARRGRNQPQHF. The CDR3 DNA follows: TGCAGTGCTAGAAGGGGGCGGAATCAGCCCCAGCATTTT.

This clonotype was picked up a small number of times. The genes are TRBV5-1 and TRBJ2-3, with D uncertain. The length of the CDR3 is 15 residues. The V end was cut by 4 bases, the J end by 3 bases, with 15 bases between. Germline V gene data show CDR1 as SGHRS and CDR2 as YFSETQ. The CDR3 spells CASSMGRYGTDTQYF. CDR3 sequence (DNA): TGCGCCAGCAGCATGGGTCGGTACGGGACAGATACGCAGTATTTT.

The genes are TRBV3-1 and TRBJ1-4; D is possibly TRBD1 (6 bases). The CDR3 loop spans 17 amino acids. Germline CDR1 reads LGHDT; CDR2 reads YNNKEL (reference sequence). V was shortened by 6 bases and J by 10 bases, with 27 bases between the two germline ends. CDR3 region: CASSPRRDTDGRRKLFF. In nucleotides, the CDR3 is TGTGCCAGCAGTCCCCGCCGGGACACCGACGGAAGGAGAAAACTGTTTTTT.

This clonotype was detected only a few times. V and J are TRBV29-1 and TRBJ2-2, with D maybe TRBD1 (5 bases). Per the germline V gene, CDR1 is SQVTM and CDR2 is ANQGSEA. V gave up 7 bases and J gave up 5 bases, with 11 bases separating them. This CDR3 is built from 12 residues. CDR3 amino acids: CSGSHRTGELFF. DNA for the CDR3: TGCAGCGGGTCTCACAGGACCGGGGAGCTGTTTTTT.

The table lists this clonotype with a few counts. The CDR3 DNA follows: TGTGCCAGCAGTACTAGCGGGGCTCATGGGGATACGCAGTATTTT. Translated, it gives CASSTSGAHGDTQYF. The chain is built from TRBV12-3 or TRBV12-4 and TRBJ2-3; 10 nucleotides line up with TRBD2. The CDR3 sequence is 15 residues long. J lost 6 bases, V lost 5 bases, and 8 bases had no gene match.

V usage is TRBV24-1 and J usage is TRBJ2-2, with 7 bases aligning to TRBD1. The CDR3 runs to 15 residues. Losses at the gene ends were 4 bases for V and 3 bases for J; bases not matched to a gene: 4. Germline CDR1 and CDR2: KGHDR and SFDVKD. The chain's CDR3 is CATSDSGTDTGELFF. For the CDR3, the DNA is TGTGCCACCAGTGACTCCGGGACAGACACCGGGGAGCTGTTTTTT.

This clonotype was observed many times. The chain has TRBV5-1 and TRBJ1-1; no clear D. The germline V gene encodes CDR1 SGHRS and CDR2 YFSETQ. V dropped 1 base and J dropped 6 bases, with 16 bases sitting between them. This CDR3 contains 15 residues. CDR3 coding DNA: TGCGCCAGCAGCTTGCAACCCCCAGAAGGTGCTGAAGCTTTCTTT. Translating it yields CASSLQPPEGAEAFF.

The chain is built from TRBV12-3 or TRBV12-4 and TRBJ1-5; no clear D. The V end was cut by 3 bases, the J end by 3 bases, with 9 bases between. This CDR3 region has 14 residues. The CDR3: CASSLRQFNQPQHF. The DNA for the CDR3 is TGTGCCAGCAGTTTGCGGCAGTTCAATCAGCCCCAGCATTTT.

The chain employs TRBV12-3 or TRBV12-4 and TRBJ2-7; perhaps TRBD1 as D (6 bases). V lost 5 bases to trimming and J lost 6 bases, with 23 bases between them. This CDR3 is 16 amino acids long. CDR3 bases: TGTGCCAGCAGTCCAGGGTCGGTACAGGGTATGGGCGAGCAGTACTTC. It yields the protein CASSPGSVQGMGEQYF.

This clonotype was observed many times. The chain joins TRBV20-1 to TRBJ1-1, with D maybe TRBD1 (5 bases). The CDR3 totals 13 residues. CDR1 and CDR2 (germline): DFQATT, SNEGSKA (reference sequence). Trimming took 6 bases from V and 1 from J, leaving 12 bases between them. The chain's CDR3 is CSARQRANTEAFF. The CDR3 DNA is TGCAGTGCACGACAGAGGGCGAACACTGAAGCTTTCTTT.

This rearrangement joins TRBV4-3 to TRBJ1-5; D not certain. Germline CDR1 is LGHNA and CDR2 is YSLEER. Deletions cut 0 bases from V and 7 bases from J, with 10 bases between. This CDR3 comprises 14 residues. This CDR3 is CASSQDVGLQPQHF. CDR3 nucleotides: TGCGCCAGCAGCCAAGACGTGGGTTTGCAGCCCCAGCATTTT.

This chain uses TRBV5-1 with TRBJ2-1, with unresolved D. CDR1 and CDR2 (germline): SGHRS, YFSETQ. V dropped 0 bases and J dropped 12 bases, with 13 bases sitting between them. The CDR3 contains 13 residues. The CDR3 protein is CASSLVEKGPQFF. For the CDR3, the DNA is TGCGCCAGCAGCTTGGTCGAGAAAGGACCGCAGTTCTTC.

This clonotype was seen more than once but under ten times. This chain links TRBV11-1 with TRBJ2-1, with 7 bases aligning to TRBD2. V dropped 5 bases and J dropped 2; count of bases not matched to a gene: 6. This CDR3 comprises 15 residues. CDR1 and CDR2 from the germline V gene are SGHAT and FQDESV (reference sequence). DNA of the CDR3: TGTGCCAGCAGCGCTCAACGGGAGGCCTACAATGAGCAGTTCTTC. It codes for CASSAQREAYNEQFF.

This chain joins TRBV7-2 and TRBJ1-6, with 8 bases lining up with TRBD1. The V gene's germline CDR1 is SGHTA and CDR2 FQGNSA. The CDR3 loop spans 14 amino acids. The trim removed 7 bases at V and 9 bases at J, leaving 8 bases unmatched. The CDR3 here is CASTQIRGLSPLHF. CDR3 in DNA: TGTGCCAGCACCCAGATCAGGGGGCTTTCACCCCTCCACTTT.

The chain uses TRBV5-4 and TRBJ1-2; 9 bases fit TRBD1. The germline V gene has CDR1 SGHNT and CDR2 YYREEE (reference sequence). The CDR3 spans 13 residues. Losses at the gene ends were 4 bases for V and 6 bases for J; bases not matched to a gene: 4. The DNA for the CDR3 is TGTGCCAGCAGCCAGGACAGGGGCGATGGCTACACCTTC. This gives the protein CASSQDRGDGYTF.